This T cell receptor (beta chain) was recorded in a study of T cell clones after liver transplantation. Study summary: Samples came from ITN030ST, which attempted immunosuppression withdrawal within 2 years of liver transplantation. Without induction therapy, subjects received standard immunosuppression until 12-24 months post-transplant. Draws occurred before transplant, before withdrawal, and after complete or failed withdrawal. Study-level findings and limits: Circulating graft-donor-reactive CD4 TCRbeta sequences fell significantly post-transplant in 5 of 8 subjects.

The germline V gene encodes CDR1 SNHLY and CDR2 FYNNEI. This CDR3 is 14 amino acids long. Trimming stripped 4 bases from V and 2 bases from J, with 12 bases between. The sample holds a few counts of this clone. Its antigen is undetermined. Using immunoSEQ multiplex PCR, the repertoire was profiled, and TCRdb retains in-frame clones only, with some absent. Here the sample spans some 59,000 clones, about two thirds being singletons. The origin of this receptor is a human donor who received a liver transplant. V usage is TRBV2 and J usage is TRBJ2-7; D is perhaps TRBD1 (5 bases). Sequencing was performed on CD4+ T cells from blood, taken before liver transplant. DNA for the CDR3: TGTGCCAGCAGTGGAAGGGGTCAAGCCTACGAGCAGTACTTC. Protein product: CASSGRGQAYEQYF.